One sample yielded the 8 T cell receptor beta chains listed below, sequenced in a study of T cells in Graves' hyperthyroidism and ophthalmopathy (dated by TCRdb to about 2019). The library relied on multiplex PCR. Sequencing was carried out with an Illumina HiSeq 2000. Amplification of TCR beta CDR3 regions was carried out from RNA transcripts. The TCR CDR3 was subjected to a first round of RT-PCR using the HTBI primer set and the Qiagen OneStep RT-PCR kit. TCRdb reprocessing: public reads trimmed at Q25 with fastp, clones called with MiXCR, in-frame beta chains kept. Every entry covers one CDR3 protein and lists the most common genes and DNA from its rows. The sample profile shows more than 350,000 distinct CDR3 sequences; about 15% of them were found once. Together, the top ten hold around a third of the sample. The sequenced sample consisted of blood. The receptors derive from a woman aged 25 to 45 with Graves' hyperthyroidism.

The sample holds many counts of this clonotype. The CDR3 spells CASSETSGEIGETQYF. DNA for the CDR3: TGTGCCAGCAGTGAGACTAGCGGGGAGATTGGAGAGACCCAGTACTTC. This rearrangement joins TRBV2 to TRBJ2-5, with 11 nucleotides matching TRBD2. CDR3 size: 16 residues. J lost 4 bases, V lost 3 bases, and 7 bases had no gene match. Germline assignment: CDR1 SNHLY and CDR2 FYNNEI.

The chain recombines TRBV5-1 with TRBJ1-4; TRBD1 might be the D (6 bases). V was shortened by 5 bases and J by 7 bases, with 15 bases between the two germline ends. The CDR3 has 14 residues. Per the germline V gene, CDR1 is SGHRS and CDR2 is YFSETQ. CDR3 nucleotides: TGCGCCAGCAGAAAACAGGGATTGGGTGAAAAACTGTTTTTT. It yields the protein CASRKQGLGEKLFF.

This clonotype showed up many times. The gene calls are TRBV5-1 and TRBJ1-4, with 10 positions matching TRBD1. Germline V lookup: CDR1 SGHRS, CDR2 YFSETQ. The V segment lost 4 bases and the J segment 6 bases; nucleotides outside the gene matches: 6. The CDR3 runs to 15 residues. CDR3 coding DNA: TGCGCCAGCAGCCCCTCCGGGACAGGGGATGAAAAACTGTTTTTT. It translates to CASSPSGTGDEKLFF.

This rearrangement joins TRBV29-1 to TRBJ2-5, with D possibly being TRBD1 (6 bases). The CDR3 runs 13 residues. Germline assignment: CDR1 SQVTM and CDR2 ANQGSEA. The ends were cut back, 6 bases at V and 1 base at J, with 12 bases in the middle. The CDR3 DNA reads TGCAGCGTCTACGGACAGTCCCAAGAGACCCAGTACTTC. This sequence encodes CSVYGQSQETQYF.

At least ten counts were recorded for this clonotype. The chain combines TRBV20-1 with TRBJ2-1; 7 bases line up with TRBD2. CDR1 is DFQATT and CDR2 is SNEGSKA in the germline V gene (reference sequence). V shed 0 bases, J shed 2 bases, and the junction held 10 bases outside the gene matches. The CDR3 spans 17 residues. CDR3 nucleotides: TGCAGTGCTAGAGAGATTCTTGAGCGGGGCACCTACAATGAGCAGTTCTTC. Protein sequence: CSAREILERGTYNEQFF.

CDR3 region: CSARGTGVDYGYTF. CDR3 in DNA: TGCAGTGCTAGAGGGACAGGGGTGGACTATGGCTACACCTTC. V usage is TRBV20-1 and J usage is TRBJ1-2, with TRBD1 matching over 9 bases. Unmatched junction bases numbered 3, after V lost 1 base and J lost 3 bases. The CDR3 loop spans 14 amino acids. Germline values: CDR1 DFQATT, CDR2 SNEGSKA (reference sequence).

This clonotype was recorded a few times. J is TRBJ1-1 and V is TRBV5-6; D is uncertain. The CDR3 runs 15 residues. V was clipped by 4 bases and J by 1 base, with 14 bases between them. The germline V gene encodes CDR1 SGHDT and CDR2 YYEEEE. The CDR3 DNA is TGTGCCAGCAGCCCGCGGGCCCCATCGAACACTGAAGCTTTCTTT. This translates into CASSPRAPSNTEAFF. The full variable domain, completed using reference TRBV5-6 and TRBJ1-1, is DAGVTQSPTHLIKTRGQQVTLRCSPKSGHDTVSWYQQALGQGPQFIFQYYEEEERQRGNFPDRFSGHQFPNYSSELNVNALLLGDSALYLCASSPRAPSNTEAFFGQGTRLTVV.

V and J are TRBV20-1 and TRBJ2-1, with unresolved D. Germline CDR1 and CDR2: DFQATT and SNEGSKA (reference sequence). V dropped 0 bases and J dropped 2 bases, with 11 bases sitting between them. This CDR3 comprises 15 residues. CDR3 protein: CSARDKRGAYNEQFF. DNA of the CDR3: TGCAGTGCTAGAGATAAGAGAGGCGCCTACAATGAGCAGTTCTTC.